This T cell receptor beta chain stems from a study of identical twins. MiXCR, applied by TCRdb to the 5' RACE reads, yields one record per CDR3 protein. The data contain some 600,000 distinct CDR3 sequences, around 7.5% of them seen just once; the ten biggest clones take up 1.5% to 2%. The germline V gene has CDR1 MGHDK and CDR2 SYGVNS. This CDR3 is built from 16 residues. The V gene lost 2 bases and the J gene lost 0 bases, with 14 bases spanning the gap. These data were also filed under a second study, of yellow fever vaccine responses in identical twins.

Sequencing input: PBMCs. The sequence derives from a young woman in good health. This chain joins TRBV25-1 and TRBJ2-7; maybe TRBD2 (6 bases). The CDR3 nucleotides are TGTGCCAGCAGTGAAACTAGGGCCGGGAGCTCCTACGAGCAGTACTTC. Residues: CASSETRAGSSYEQYF.